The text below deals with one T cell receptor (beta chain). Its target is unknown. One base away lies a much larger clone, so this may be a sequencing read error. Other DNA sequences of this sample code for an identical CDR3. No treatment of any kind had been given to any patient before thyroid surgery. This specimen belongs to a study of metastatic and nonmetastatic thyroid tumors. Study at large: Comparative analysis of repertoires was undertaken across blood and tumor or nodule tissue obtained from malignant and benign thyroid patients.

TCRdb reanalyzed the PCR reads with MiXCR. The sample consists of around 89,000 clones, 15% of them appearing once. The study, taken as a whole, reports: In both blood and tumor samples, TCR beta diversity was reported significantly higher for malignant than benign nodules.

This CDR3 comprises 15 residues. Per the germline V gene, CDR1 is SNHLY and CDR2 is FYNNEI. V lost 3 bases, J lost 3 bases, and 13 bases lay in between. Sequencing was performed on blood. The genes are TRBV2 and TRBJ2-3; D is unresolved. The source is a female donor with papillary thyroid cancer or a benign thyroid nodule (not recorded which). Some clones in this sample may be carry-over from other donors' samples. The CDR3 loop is CASSDLRARTDTQYF. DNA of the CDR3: TGTGCCAGCAGTGACTTACGGGCTCGAACAGATACGCAGTATTTT.